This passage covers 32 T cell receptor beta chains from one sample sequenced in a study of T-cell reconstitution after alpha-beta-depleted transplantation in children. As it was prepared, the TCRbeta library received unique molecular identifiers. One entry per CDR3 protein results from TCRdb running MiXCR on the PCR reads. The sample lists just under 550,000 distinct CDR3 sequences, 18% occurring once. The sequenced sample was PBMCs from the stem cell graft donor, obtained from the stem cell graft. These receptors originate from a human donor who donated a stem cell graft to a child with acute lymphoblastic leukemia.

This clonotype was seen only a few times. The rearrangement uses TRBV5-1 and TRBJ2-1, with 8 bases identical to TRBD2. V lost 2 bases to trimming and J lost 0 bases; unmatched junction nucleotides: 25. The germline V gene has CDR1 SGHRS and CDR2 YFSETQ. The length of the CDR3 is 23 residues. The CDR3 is CASSFSPIPGLGVGLSSYNEQFF. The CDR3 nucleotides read TGCGCCAGCAGCTTTTCCCCGATACCGGGACTAGGAGTGGGATTGAGCTCCTACAATGAGCAGTTCTTC.

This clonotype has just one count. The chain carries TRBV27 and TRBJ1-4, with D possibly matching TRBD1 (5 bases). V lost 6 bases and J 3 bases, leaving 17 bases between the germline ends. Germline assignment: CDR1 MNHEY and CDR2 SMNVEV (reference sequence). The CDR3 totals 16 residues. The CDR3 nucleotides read TGTGCCAGCAGCCGGGACGGACCTCGAGCTAATGAAAAACTGTTTTTT. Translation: CASSRDGPRANEKLFF.

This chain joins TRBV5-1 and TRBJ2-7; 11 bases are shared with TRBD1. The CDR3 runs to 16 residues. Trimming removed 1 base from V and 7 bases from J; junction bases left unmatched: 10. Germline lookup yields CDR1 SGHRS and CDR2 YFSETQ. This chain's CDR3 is CASSLSARTGGYEQYF. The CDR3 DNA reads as TGCGCCAGCAGCTTGAGCGCCCGGACAGGGGGCTATGAGCAGTACTTC.

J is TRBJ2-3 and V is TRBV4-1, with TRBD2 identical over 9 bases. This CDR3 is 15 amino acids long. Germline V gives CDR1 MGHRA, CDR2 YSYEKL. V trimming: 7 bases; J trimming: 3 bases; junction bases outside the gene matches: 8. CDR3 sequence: CASTLQAGGTDTQYF. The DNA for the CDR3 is TGCGCCAGCACGCTTCAAGCGGGAGGAACAGATACGCAGTATTTT.

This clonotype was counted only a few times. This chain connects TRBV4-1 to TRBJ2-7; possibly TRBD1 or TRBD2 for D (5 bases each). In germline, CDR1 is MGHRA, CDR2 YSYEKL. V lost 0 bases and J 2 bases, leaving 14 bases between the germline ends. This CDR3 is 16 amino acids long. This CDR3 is CASSQEAPGTPYEQYF. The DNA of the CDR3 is TGCGCCAGCAGCCAAGAGGCCCCAGGGACCCCCTACGAGCAGTACTTC.

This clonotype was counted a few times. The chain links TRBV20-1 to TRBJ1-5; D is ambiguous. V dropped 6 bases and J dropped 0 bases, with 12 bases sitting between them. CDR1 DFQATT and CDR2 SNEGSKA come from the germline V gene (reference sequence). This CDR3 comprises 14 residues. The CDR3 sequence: CSAQDTYSNQPQHF. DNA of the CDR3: TGCAGTGCCCAAGACACGTATAGCAATCAGCCCCAGCATTTT.

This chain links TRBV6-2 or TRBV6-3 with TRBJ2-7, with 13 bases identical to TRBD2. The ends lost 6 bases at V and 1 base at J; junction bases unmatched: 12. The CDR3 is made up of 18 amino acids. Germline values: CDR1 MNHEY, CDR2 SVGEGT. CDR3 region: CASRATSGRACSSYEQYF. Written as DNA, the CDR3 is TGTGCCAGCAGGGCCACTAGCGGGAGGGCCTGTTCGTCCTACGAGCAGTACTTC.

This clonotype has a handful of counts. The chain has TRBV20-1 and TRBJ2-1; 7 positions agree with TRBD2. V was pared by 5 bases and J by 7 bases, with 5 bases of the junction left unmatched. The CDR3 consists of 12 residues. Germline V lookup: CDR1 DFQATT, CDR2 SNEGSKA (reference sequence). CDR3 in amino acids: CSAPGLGNEQFF. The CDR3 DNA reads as TGCAGTGCTCCTGGACTAGGGAATGAGCAGTTCTTC.

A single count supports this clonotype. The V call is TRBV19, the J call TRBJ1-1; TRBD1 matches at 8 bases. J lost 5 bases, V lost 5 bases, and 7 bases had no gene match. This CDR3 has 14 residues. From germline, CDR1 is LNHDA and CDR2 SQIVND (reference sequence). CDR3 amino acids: CASSGRDRWTEAFF. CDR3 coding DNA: TGTGCCAGTAGTGGACGGGACAGGTGGACTGAAGCTTTCTTT. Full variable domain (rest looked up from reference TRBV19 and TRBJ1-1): DGGITQSPKYLFRKEGQNVTLSCEQNLNHDAMYWYRQDPGQGLRLIYYSQIVNDFQKGDIAEGYSVSREKKESFPLTVTSAQKNPTAFYLCASSGRDRWTEAFFGQGTRLTVV.

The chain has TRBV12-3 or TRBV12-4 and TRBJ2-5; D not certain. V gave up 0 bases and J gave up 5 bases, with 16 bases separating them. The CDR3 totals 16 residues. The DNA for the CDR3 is TGTGCCAGCAGTTTAGCGAGGCCAATTGTGTCGGAGACCCAGTACTTC. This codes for CASSLARPIVSETQYF.

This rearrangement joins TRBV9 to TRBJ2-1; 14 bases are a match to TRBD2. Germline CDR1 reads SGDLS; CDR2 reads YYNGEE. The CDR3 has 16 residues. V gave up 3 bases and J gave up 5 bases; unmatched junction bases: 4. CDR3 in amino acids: CASSAPTSGRDNEQFF. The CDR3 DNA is TGTGCCAGCAGCGCTCCGACTAGCGGGAGGGACAATGAGCAGTTCTTC.

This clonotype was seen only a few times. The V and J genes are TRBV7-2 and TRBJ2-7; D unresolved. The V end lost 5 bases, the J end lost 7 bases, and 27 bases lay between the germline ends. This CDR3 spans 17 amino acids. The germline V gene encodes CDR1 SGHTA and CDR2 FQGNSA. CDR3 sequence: CASSGRYQSLRLSEQYF. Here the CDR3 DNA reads TGTGCCAGCAGCGGAAGGTATCAGAGCCTTCGGTTGAGTGAGCAGTACTTC.

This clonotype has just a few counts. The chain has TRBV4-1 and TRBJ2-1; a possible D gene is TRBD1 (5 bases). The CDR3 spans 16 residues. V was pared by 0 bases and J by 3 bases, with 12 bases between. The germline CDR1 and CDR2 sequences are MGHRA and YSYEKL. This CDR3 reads CASSQEVTGFYNEQFF. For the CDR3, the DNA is TGCGCCAGCAGCCAAGAAGTTACAGGCTTCTACAATGAGCAGTTCTTC.

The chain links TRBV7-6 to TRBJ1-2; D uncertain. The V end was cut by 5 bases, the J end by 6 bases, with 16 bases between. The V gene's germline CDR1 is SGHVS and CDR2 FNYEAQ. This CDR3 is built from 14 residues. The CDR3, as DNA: TGTGCCAGCAGCCCCTCCGGGGTCTGGAATGGCTACACCTTC. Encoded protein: CASSPSGVWNGYTF.

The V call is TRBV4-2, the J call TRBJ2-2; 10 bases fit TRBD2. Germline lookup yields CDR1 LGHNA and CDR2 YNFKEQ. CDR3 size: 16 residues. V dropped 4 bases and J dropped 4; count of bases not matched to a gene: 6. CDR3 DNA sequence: TGTGCCAGCAGCCTTACTAGCGGGAAGGGCACCGGGGAGCTGTTTTTT. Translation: CASSLTSGKGTGELFF.

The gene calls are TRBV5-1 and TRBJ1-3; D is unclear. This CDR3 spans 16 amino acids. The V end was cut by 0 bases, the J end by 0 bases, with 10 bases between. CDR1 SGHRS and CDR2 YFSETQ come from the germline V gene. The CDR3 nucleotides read TGCGCCAGCAGCTTGGAGGTCAGCACCTCTGGAAACACCATATATTTT. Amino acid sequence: CASSLEVSTSGNTIYF.

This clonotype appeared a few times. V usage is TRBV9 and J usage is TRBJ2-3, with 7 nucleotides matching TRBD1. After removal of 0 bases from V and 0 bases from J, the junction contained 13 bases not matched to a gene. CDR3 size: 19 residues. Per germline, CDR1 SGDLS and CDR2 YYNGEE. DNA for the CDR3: TGTGCCAGCAGCGTAGGCGACAGGGCTCTGTCTGCTAGCACAGATACGCAGTATTTT. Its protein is CASSVGDRALSASTDTQYF.

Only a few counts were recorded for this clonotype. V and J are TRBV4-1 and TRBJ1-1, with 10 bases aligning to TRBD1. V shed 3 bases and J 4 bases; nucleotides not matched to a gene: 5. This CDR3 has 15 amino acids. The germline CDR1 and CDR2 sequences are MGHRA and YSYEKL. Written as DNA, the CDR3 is TGCGCCAGCAGCCAGGGGACAGGGGCCGGCACTGAAGCTTTCTTT. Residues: CASSQGTGAGTEAFF.

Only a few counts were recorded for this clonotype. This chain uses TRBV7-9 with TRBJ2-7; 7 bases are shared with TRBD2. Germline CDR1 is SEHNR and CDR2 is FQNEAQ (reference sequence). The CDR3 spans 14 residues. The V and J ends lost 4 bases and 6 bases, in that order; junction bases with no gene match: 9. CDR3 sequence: CASSSTSNSIEQYF. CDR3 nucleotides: TGTGCCAGCAGCTCGACTAGCAATAGCATCGAGCAGTACTTC.

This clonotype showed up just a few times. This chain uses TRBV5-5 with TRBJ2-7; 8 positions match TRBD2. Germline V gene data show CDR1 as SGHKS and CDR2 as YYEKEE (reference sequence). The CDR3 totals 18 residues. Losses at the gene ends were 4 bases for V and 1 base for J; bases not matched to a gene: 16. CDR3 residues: CASSAGLVFGTGSYEQYF. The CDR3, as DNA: TGTGCCAGCAGCGCGGGACTAGTGTTCGGCACCGGTTCCTACGAGCAGTACTTC.

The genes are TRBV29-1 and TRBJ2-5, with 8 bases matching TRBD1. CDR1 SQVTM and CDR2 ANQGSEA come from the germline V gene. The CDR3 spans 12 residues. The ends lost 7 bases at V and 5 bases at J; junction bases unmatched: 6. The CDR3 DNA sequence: TGCAGCGCCCGGACAGGGCCTGAGACCCAGTACTTC. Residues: CSARTGPETQYF.

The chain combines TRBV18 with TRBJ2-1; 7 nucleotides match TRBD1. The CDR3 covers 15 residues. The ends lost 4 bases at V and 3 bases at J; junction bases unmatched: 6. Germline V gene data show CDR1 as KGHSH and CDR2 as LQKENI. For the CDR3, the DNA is TGTGCCAGCTCACATCGTACAGGGGACTACAATGAGCAGTTCTTC. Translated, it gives CASSHRTGDYNEQFF.

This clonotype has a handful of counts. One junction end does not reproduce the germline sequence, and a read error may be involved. This CDR3 is CASSLARGGTYEQYF. The CDR3 DNA reads TGTGCCAGCAGCTTAGCGCGGGGGGGAACCTACGAGCAGTACTTC. This rearrangement joins TRBV5-1 to TRBJ2-7; the match to TRBD2 covers 9 bases. The germline CDR1 and CDR2 sequences are SGHRS and YFSETQ. The CDR3 covers 15 residues.

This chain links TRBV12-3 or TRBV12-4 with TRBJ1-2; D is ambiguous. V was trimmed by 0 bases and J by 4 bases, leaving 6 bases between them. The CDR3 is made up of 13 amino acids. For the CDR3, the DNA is TGTGCCAGCAGTTTAGCCGTGGCCTATGGCTACACCTTC. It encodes CASSLAVAYGYTF.

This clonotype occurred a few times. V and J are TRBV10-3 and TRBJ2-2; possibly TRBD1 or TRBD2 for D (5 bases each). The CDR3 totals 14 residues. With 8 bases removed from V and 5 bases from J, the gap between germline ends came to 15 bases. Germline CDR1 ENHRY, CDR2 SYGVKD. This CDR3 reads CAIDSGEGTGELFF. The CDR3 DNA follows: TGTGCCATCGACTCCGGAGAGGGGACCGGGGAGCTGTTTTTT.

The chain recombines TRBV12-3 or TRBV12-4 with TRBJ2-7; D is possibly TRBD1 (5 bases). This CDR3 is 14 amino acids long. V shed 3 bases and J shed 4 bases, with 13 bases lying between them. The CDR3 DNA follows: TGTGCCAGCAGTTTGGTAGGGGAAGGGTACGAGCAGTACTTC. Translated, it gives CASSLVGEGYEQYF.

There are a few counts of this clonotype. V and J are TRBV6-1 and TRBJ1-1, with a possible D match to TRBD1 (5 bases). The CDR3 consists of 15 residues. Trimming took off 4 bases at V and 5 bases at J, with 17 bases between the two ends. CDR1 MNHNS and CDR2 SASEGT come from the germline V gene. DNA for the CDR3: TGTGCCAGCAGTGCAGCCATTCAGGGACGAACTGAAGCTTTCTTT. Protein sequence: CASSAAIQGRTEAFF.

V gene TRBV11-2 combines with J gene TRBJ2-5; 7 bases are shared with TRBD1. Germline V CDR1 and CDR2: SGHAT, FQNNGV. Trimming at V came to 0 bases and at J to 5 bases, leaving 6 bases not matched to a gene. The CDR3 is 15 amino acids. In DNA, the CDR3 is TGTGCCAGCAGCTTAGATCTGACAGGGTGGGAGACCCAGTACTTC. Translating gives CASSLDLTGWETQYF.

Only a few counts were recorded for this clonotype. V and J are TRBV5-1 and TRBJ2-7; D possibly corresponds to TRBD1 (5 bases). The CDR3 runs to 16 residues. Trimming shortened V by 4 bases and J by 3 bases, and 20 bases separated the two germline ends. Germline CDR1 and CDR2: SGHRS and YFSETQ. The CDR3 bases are TGCGCCAGCAGCCCCCACCTAGGGCTAGGGGACTACGAGCAGTACTTC. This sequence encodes CASSPHLGLGDYEQYF.

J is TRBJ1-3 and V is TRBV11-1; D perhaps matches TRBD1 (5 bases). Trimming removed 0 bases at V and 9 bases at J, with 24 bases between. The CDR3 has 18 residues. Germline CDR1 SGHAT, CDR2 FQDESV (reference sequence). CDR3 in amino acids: CASSLAEAWGFSGGTIYF. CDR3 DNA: TGTGCCAGCAGCTTAGCCGAGGCCTGGGGGTTTTCTGGCGGCACCATATATTTT. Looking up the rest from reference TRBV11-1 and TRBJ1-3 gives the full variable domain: EAEVAQSPRYKITEKSQAVAFWCDPISGHATLYWYRQILGQGPELLVQFQDESVVDDSQLPKDRFSAERLKGVDSTLKIQPAELGDSAMYLCASSLAEAWGFSGGTIYFGEGSWLTVV.

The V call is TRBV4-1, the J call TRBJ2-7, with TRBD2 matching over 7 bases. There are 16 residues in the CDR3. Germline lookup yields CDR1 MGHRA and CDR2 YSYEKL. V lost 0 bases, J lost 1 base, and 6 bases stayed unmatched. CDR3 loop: CASSQEPSGVSYEQYF. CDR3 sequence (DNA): TGCGCCAGCAGCCAAGAGCCCAGCGGGGTTTCCTACGAGCAGTACTTC.

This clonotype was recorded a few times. CDR3 amino acids: CASSYRTTYGYTF. In DNA form, the CDR3 reads TGTGCCAGCAGTTATCGGACAACGTATGGCTACACCTTC. V and J are TRBV12-3 or TRBV12-4 and TRBJ1-2; tentative D call: TRBD1 (5 bases). This CDR3 region has 13 residues. Deletions cut 4 bases from V and 5 bases from J, with 11 bases between.